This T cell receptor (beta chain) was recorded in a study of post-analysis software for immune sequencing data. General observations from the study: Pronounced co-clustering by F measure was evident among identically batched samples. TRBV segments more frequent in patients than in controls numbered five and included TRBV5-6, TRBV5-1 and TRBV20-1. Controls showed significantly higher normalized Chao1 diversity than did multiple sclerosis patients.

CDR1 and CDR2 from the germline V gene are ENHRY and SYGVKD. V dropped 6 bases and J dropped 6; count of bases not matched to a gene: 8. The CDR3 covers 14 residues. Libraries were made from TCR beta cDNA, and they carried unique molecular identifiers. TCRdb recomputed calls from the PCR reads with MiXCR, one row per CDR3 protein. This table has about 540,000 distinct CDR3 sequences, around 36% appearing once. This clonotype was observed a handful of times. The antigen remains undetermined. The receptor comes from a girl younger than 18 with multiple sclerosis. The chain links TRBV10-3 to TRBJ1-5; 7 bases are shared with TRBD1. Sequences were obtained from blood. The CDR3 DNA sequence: TGTGCCATCAGCAATGGACAGGCAGGTCAGCCCCAGCATTTT. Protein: CAISNGQAGQPQHF.